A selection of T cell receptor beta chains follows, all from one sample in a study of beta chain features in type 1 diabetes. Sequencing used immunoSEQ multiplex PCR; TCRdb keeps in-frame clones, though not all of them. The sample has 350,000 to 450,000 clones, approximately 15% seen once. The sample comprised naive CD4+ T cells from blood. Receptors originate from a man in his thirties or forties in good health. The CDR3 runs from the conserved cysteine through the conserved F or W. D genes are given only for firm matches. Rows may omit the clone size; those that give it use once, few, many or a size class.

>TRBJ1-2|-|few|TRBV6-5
TGTGCCAGCAGTTACGCCCTCCGGGGGGCCGGTGGAGGCTACACCTTC
CASSYALRGAGGGYTF
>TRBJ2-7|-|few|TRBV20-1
TGCAGTGCTGTGACTCACTACGAGCAGTACTTC
CSAVTHYEQYF
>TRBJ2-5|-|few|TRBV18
TGTGCCAGCTCACCACCGACCAGGGAAGAGACCCAGTACTTC
CASSPPTREETQYF
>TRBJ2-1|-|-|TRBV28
TGTGCCAGCAGTTTAGTCAATGAGCAGTTCTTC
CASSLVNEQFF
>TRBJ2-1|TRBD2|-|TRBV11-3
TGTGCCAGCAGCCTTCTAGCGGGAGTTACTTACAATGAGCAGTTCTTC
CASSLLAGVTYNEQFF
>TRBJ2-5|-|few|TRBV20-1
TGCAGTGCTTGGGCCGTGGAGACCCAGTACTTC
CSAWAVETQYF
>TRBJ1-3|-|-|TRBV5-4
TGTGCCAGCAGCTCGGACAGACTCTCTGGAAACACCATATATTTT
CASSSDRLSGNTIYF
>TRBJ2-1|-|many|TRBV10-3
TGTGCCATCACCCCAGGGGACACCCTTTCCAATGAGCAGTTCTTC
CAITPGDTLSNEQFF
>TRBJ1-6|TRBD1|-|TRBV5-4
TGTGCCAGCAGTCGATCCCGGGACAGGGTGAATTTTTCACCCCTCCACTTT
CASSRSRDRVNFSPLHF
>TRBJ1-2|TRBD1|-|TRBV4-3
TGCGCCAGCAGCCTCAGGACAGGACCCAACTATGGCTACACCTTC
CASSLRTGPNYGYTF
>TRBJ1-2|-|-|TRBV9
TGTGCCAGCAGCGTCGCTGGAACTTCCGACTATGGCTACACCTTC
CASSVAGTSDYGYTF
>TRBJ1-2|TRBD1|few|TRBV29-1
TGCAGCGTTGAGTGGACAGGGGTTGGCTACACCTTC
CSVEWTGVGYTF
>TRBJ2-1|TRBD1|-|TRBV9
TGTGCCAGCAGCGCGTCGGGGACAGGGGACTTGGGTGAGCAGTTCTTC
CASSASGTGDLGEQFF
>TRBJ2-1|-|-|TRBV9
TGTGCCAGCAGCGTAGCTGCGACCTACTACAATGAGCAGTTCTTC
CASSVAATYYNEQFF
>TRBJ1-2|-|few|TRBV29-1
TGCAGCGCAAACCCACAGGGTTTCTATGGCTACACCTTC
CSANPQGFYGYTF
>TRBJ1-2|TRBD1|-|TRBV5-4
TGTGCCAGCAGCACACAGGGGGCGAATGGCTACACCTTC
CASSTQGANGYTF
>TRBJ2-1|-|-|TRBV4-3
TGCGCCAGCAGCCAAGATTTAAGGGAGAATGAGCAGTTCTTC
CASSQDLRENEQFF
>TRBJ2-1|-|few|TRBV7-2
TGTGCCAGCAGCTTAAGGGGGGTGAGCTCCTACAATGAGCAGTTCTTC
CASSLRGVSSYNEQFF